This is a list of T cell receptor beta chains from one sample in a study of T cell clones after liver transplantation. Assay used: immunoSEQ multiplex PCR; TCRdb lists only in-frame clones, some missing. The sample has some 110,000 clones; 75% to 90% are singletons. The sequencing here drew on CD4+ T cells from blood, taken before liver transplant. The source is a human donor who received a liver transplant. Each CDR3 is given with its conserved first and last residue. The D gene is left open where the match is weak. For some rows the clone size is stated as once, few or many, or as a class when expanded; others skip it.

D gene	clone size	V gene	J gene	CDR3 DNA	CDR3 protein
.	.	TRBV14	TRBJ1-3	TGTGCCAGCAGCTTCTTTAACTCTGGAAACACCATATATTTT	CASSFFNSGNTIYF
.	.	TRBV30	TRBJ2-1	TGTGCCTGGAGTGGGGTACGTGAGCAGTTCTTC	CAWSGVREQFF
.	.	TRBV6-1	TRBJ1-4	TGTGCCAGCAGTGATCAACAGGGCCGTAATGAAAAACTGTTTTTT	CASSDQQGRNEKLFF
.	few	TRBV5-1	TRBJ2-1	TGCGCCAGCAGAATAGGGGACCTCAGCTCCTACAATGAGCAGTTCTTC	CASRIGDLSSYNEQFF
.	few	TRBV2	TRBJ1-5	TGTGCCAGCGGCCCACGGGGTGGGAATCAGCCCCAGCATTTT	CASGPRGGNQPQHF
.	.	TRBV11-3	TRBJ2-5	TGTGCCAGCAGCCAAGGCCCAACCCCCCAAGAGACCCAGTACTTC	CASSQGPTPQETQYF
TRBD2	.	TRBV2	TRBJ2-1	TGTGCCAGCAGCCTTAGCGGGGGGCGGAATGAGCAGTTCTTC	CASSLSGGRNEQFF
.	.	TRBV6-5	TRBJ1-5	TGTGCCAGCAGTCCCCTTGATGTTAGCAATCAGCCCCAGCATTTT	CASSPLDVSNQPQHF
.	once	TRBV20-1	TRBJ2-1	TGCAGTGCTAGGCGGGGTGAGCAGTTCTTC	CSARRGEQFF
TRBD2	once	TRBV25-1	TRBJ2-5	TGTGCCAGCAGTGATCGGACTAGCGGGGGGGAAACCCAGTACTTC	CASSDRTSGGETQYF
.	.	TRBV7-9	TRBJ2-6	TGTGCCAGCAGCTTGCCCCCGGACCTTTTC	CASSLPPDLF
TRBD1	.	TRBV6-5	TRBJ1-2	TGTGCCAGCAGTCCCGGGGACAGGGTATCTGGCTACACCTTC	CASSPGDRVSGYTF
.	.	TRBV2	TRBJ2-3	TGTGCCAGGGGAGGTGGGGCGTCAGGCACAGATACGCAGTATTTT	CARGGGASGTDTQYF
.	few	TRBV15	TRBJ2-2	TGTGCCACCAGCAGAGATTTTGCAGCCGGGGAGCTGTTTTTT	CATSRDFAAGELFF
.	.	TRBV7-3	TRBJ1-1	TGTGCCAGCAGCTTAACCCAGGCAGCGAACACTGAAGCTTTCTTT	CASSLTQAANTEAFF
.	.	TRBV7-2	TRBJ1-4	TGTGCCAGCAGCTTTTCGACAGTAAATGAAAAACTGTTTTTT	CASSFSTVNEKLFF
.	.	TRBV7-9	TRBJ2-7	TGTGCCAGCAGCCTCAGCGGCTCTCTCGAGCAGTACTTC	CASSLSGSLEQYF
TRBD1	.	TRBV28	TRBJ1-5	TGTGCCAGCAGTCCACAGGGGGCGGGTTTTAGCAATCAGCCCCAGCATTTT	CASSPQGAGFSNQPQHF
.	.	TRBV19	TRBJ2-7	TGTGCCAGTAGCTCCCGGGCCCTTGGCGAGCAGTACTTC	CASSSRALGEQYF
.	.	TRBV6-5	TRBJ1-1	TGTGCCAGCGGGCGGGCGGGCACTGAAGCTTTCTTT	CASGRAGTEAFF
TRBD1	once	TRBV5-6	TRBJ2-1	TGTGCCAGCAGCTTGGTCGGGACAGGCCTATACAATGAGCAGTTCTTC	CASSLVGTGLYNEQFF
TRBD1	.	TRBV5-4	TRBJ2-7	TGTGCCAGCAGCCCCGGGACAGCTACCCCCTACGAGCAGTACTTC	CASSPGTATPYEQYF
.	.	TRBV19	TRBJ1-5	TGTGCCAGTAGTATAGACACAGGCCGCAATCAGCCCCAGCATTTT	CASSIDTGRNQPQHF
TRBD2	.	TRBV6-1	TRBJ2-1	TGTGCCAGCAGTGAACCGGGACTAGCGGGCGGTGAGCAGTTCTTC	CASSEPGLAGGEQFF
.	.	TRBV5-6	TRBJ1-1	TGTGCCAGCAGCCCGCTTCAGGGCTCGGGGACTGAAGCTTTCTTT	CASSPLQGSGTEAFF
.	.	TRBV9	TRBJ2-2	TGTGCCAGCAGCGTAGCCGACTCACAAGGGATCACCGGGGAGCTGTTTTTT	CASSVADSQGITGELFF
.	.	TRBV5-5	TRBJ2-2	TGTGCCAGCAGCTTGGGGACAGCGAACACCGGGGAGCTGTTTTTT	CASSLGTANTGELFF
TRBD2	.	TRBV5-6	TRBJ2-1	TGTGCCAGCAGCTACGGACTAGCGGGGGGCGGTGATGAGCAGTTCTTC	CASSYGLAGGGDEQFF
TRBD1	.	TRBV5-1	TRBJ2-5	TGCGCCAGCAGCTTGGTAGGGACAGGGAGTAGAGAGACCCAGTACTTC	CASSLVGTGSRETQYF
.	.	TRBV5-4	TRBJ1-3	TGTGCCAGCAGCCCGGACGGGAACTCTGGAAACACCATATATTTT	CASSPDGNSGNTIYF
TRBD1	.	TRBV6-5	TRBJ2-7	TGTGCCAGCAGGACCACCGGGACAGGGATTTCCGAGCAGTACTTC	CASRTTGTGISEQYF
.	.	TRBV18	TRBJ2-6	TGTGCCAGCTCAATCGACTCTGGGGCCAACGTCCTGACTTTC	CASSIDSGANVLTF
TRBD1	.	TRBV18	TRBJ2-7	TGTGCCAGCTCACCGTCGACAGGGGGATACGAGCAGTACTTC	CASSPSTGGYEQYF
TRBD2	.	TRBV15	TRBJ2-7	TGTGCCACCAGCGTAGTAGCGGGGAGGTACGAGCAGTACTTC	CATSVVAGRYEQYF
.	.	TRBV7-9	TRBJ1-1	TGTGCCAGCAGCATTGCCTTCGAGGGGTCCACTGAAGCTTTCTTT	CASSIAFEGSTEAFF
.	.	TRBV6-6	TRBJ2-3	TGTGCCAGCACCCTCCTAGGGGGGCTCACGCAGTATTTT	CASTLLGGLTQYF
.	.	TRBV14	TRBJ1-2	TGTGCCAGCAGCCATCGCCGGGGGACCCTGGAGGGCTACACCTTC	CASSHRRGTLEGYTF